These 4 T cell receptor beta chains were all obtained from the same sample, sequenced in a study of human T cells and chemical hapten exposure. Time point noted: patch test 2, 6 weeks after DPC sensitization. The treatment was: therapeutic diphenylcyclopropenone sensitization with weekly scalp DPC. TCRdb recomputed calls from the RACE reads with MiXCR, one row per CDR3 protein. This sample yields about 54,000 distinct CDR3 sequences, of which around 9.4% are seen a single time; approximately 1.8% belongs to the top ten. This material consisted of whole blood, taken in connection with sensitization to the hapten diphenylcyclopropenone (DPC). These TCRs come from a woman aged 50 to 60 with alopecia areata. Some clones in this sample may be carry-over from other donors' samples.

The sample holds one count of this clonotype. The conserved phenylalanine or tryptophan is not found at the CDR3 terminus, so this likely reflects a read error. No DNA is shown, since the ends of the CDR3 on it are uncertain; the CDR3 is the one TCRdb lists. This chain connects TRBV21-1 to TRBJ2-6; no DNA check was done on the table's D call, TRBD2. TRBV21-1 is termed a pseudogene. The CDR3 spans 18 amino acids, including both terminal residues. The CDR3 spells CASSNPTSTSPMANVLTL.

This clonotype was counted between two and nine times. The chain uses TRBV7-6 and TRBJ2-5; 10 bases align to TRBD1. V lost 5 bases and J lost 4; bases outside the gene matches: 7. Germline-derived CDR1 and CDR2 are SGHVS and FNYEAQ. CDR3 size: 15 residues. CDR3 loop: CASSPGQGERETQYF. Written as DNA, the CDR3 is TGTGCCAGCAGCCCCGGACAGGGGGAGAGAGAGACCCAGTACTTC.

This clonotype was seen at least ten times. The V and J genes are TRBV5-4 and TRBJ1-4, with D uncertain. In germline, CDR1 is SGHNT, CDR2 YYREEE (reference sequence). V gave up 4 bases and J gave up 5 bases, with 9 bases separating them. The CDR3 length is 13 residues. CDR3 protein: CASSIVANEKLFF. CDR3 sequence (DNA): TGTGCCAGCAGCATCGTAGCGAATGAAAAACTGTTTTTT. Together with reference TRBV5-4 and TRBJ1-4, the CDR3 gives the full variable domain: ETGVTQSPTHLIKTRGQQVTLRCSSQSGHNTVSWYQQALGQGPQFIFQYYREEENGRGNFPPRFSGLQFPNYSSELNVNALELDDSALYLCASSIVANEKLFFGSGTQLSVL.

The chain has TRBV4-3 and TRBJ1-4, with D perhaps TRBD1 (6 bases). This CDR3 contains 15 residues. Trimming shortened V by 4 bases and J by 7 bases, and 16 bases separated the two germline ends. Germline lookup yields CDR1 LGHNA and CDR2 YSLEER. In DNA, the CDR3 is TGCGCCAGCAGCCCGTTCGGGACAAATGCTGAAAAACTGTTTTTT. Protein: CASSPFGTNAEKLFF.